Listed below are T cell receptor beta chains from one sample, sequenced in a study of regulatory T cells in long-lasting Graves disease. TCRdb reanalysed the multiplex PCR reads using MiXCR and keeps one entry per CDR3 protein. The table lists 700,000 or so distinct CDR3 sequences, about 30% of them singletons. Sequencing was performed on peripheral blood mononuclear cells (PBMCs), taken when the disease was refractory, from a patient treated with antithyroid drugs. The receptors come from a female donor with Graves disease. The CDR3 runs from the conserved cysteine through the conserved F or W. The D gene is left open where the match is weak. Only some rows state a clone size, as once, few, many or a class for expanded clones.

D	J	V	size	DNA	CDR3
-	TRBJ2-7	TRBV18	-	TGTGCCAGCTCACCAATGTTGCCGCCCTACGAGCAGTACTTC	CASSPMLPPYEQYF
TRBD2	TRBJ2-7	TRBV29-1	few	TGCAGCGTCGCCAGCGGGAGTTGGTTCGGCGAGCAGTACTTC	CSVASGSWFGEQYF
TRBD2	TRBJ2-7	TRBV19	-	TGTGCCAGTAGCCCCGGGGGGGGGACCTGGCAGCAGTACTTC	CASSPGGGTWQQYF
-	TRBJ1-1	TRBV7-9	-	TGTGCCAGCAGCTTATCCACCGGCCCCTCATGGAACACTGAAGCTTTCTTT	CASSLSTGPSWNTEAFF
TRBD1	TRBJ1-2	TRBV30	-	TGTGCCGCTACCGGGACAGGCTATGGCTACACCTTC	CAATGTGYGYTF
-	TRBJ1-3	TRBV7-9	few	TGTGCCAGCAGCTTAGAAGACACCATATATTTT	CASSLEDTIYF
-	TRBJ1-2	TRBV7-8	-	TGTGCCAGCAGCTGGGACCGGGACACCTTCTTC	CASSWDRDTFF
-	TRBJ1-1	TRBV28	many	TGTGCCAGCACCTTAAGGATCATAAACACTGAAGCTTTCTTT	CASTLRIINTEAFF
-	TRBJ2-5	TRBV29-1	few	TGCAGCGTTGGGGAGGGACAGCAAGAGACCCAGTACTTC	CSVGEGQQETQYF
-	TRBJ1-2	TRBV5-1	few	TGCGCCAGCAGCGAGCCCGGACGGTCCTATGGCTACACCTTC	CASSEPGRSYGYTF
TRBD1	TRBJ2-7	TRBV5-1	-	TGCGCCAGCAGCTTGGGACAGGGGCACTACGAGCAGTACTTC	CASSLGQGHYEQYF
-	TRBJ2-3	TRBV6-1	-	TGTGCCAGCAGTGATCCTCGAGATACGCAGTATTTT	CASSDPRDTQYF
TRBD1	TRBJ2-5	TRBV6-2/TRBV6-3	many	TGTGCCAGCACCCTAGGGACAGGGGGCAGGGAGACCCAGTACTTC	CASTLGTGGRETQYF
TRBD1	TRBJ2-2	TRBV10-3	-	TGTGCCATCAGCGGGACAGGATCTACAACCGGGGAGCTGTTTTTT	CAISGTGSTTGELFF
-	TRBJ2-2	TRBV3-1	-	TGTGCCAGCAGCCAAGGCAGGGGGGACTATTCGACCCGCGGGGAGCTGTTTTTT	CASSQGRGDYSTRGELFF
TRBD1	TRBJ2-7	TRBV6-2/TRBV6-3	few	TGTGCCAGCACTGGGACAGCGCCCCACTACGAGCAGTACTTC	CASTGTAPHYEQYF
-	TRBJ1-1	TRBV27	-	TGTGCCAGCTCCGTCGGGGGGCCATCGAACACTGAAGCTTTCTTT	CASSVGGPSNTEAFF
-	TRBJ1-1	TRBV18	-	TGTGCCAGCCCACCAGGGGTCATGAACACTGAAGCTTTCTTT	CASPPGVMNTEAFF
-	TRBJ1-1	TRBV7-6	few	TGTGCCAGCAGCTTAGTGAGGGCCACAGGGTCCACTGAAGCTTTCTTT	CASSLVRATGSTEAFF
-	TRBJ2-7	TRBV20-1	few	TGCAGTGCTTTTGCCCGGGACATCTCCTACGAGCAGTACTTC	CSAFARDISYEQYF
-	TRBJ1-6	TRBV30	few	TGTGCCTGGAGTGAAATAAGGGGCTCACCCCTCCACTTT	CAWSEIRGSPLHF
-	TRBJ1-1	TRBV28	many	TGTGCCAGCAGCCGATTAAGCGGTTACCAGCACTCGAACACTGAAGCTTTCTTT	CASSRLSGYQHSNTEAFF
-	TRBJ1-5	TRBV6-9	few	TGTGCCAGCAGTTACTCCACAGGTTCAGATCAGCCCCAGCATTTT	CASSYSTGSDQPQHF
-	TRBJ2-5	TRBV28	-	TGTGCCAGCACCCAAGCGGCAGGGTCAGAGACCCAGTACTTC	CASTQAAGSETQYF
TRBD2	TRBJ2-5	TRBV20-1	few	TGCAGTGCTAGGAGGACTAGCGGAGGGGTTAGGCAAGAGACCCAGTACTTC	CSARRTSGGVRQETQYF
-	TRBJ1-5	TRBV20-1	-	TGCAGTGCTAGAGCCAGGGAAAGTCAGCCCCAGCATTTT	CSARARESQPQHF
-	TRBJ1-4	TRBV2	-	TGTGCCAGCAGATGGTCTGAAGCAACTAATGAAAAACTGTTTTTT	CASRWSEATNEKLFF
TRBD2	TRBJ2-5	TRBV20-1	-	TGCAGTGCCCAGCGGGGAGAGCAGCGTGAGGAGACCCAGTACTTC	CSAQRGEQREETQYF
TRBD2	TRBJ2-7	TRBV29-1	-	TGCAGCGTTGTTAGCGGGATGTACGAGCAGTACTTC	CSVVSGMYEQYF
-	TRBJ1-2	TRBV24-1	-	TGTGCCACCAGTGATTTTGGGAACTATGGCTACACCTTC	CATSDFGNYGYTF
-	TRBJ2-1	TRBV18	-	TGTGCCAGCTCAATGACGAGCAGGGACAATGAGCAGTTCTTC	CASSMTSRDNEQFF
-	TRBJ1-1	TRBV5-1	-	TGCGCCAGCAGCTTGTCGCAGGGGAGGGGCACTGAAGCTTTCTTC	CASSLSQGRGTEAFF
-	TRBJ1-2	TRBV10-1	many	TGCGCCAGCAGTCACTTGAGAACCTATGGCTACACCTTC	CASSHLRTYGYTF
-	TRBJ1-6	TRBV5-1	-	TGCGCCAGCAGCTTGGATACCGCAACCACTGATTCACCCCTCCACTTT	CASSLDTATTDSPLHF
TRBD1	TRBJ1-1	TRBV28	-	TGTGCCAGCAGTCCAGAGACAGGGATGAACACTGAAGCTTTCTTT	CASSPETGMNTEAFF
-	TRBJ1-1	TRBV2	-	TGTGCCATCCCAGGTGTCGGGTCGGCTTTCTTT	CAIPGVGSAFF
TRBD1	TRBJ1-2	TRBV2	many	TGTGCCAGCAGACGGGGACAGGGGGCTGGCTACACCTTC	CASRRGQGAGYTF
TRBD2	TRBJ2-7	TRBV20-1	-	TGCAGTGCTACCGAGGAAGCGGGAGTGGTTTACGAGCAGTACTTC	CSATEEAGVVYEQYF
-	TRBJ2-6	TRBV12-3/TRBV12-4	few	TGTGCCAGCAATGTCCCGGGGGCCAACGTCCTGACTTTC	CASNVPGANVLTF
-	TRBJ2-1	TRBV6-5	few	TGTGCCAGCAGTTACTCTTATGAGCAGTTCTTC	CASSYSYEQFF
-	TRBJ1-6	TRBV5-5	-	TGTGCCAGCAGTCCGAGGTCCAGCAGCCATAATTCACCCCTCCACTTT	CASSPRSSSHNSPLHF
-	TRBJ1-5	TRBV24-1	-	TGTGCCACCAGTGGAGGGAGGTTCCAGCCCCAGCATTTT	CATSGGRFQPQHF
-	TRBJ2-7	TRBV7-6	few	TGTGCCAGCAGCTTGTCTGGCGGGACTTTCTACGAGCAGTACTTC	CASSLSGGTFYEQYF
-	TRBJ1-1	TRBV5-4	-	TGTGCCAGCAGCTTCCCCGGAAAGAACACTGAAGCTTTCTTT	CASSFPGKNTEAFF
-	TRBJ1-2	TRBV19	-	TGTGCCAGTAGTACTAATCCCTATGGCTACACCTTC	CASSTNPYGYTF
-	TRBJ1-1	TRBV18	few	TGTGCCAGCTCACCAGCAGGGGACACTGAAGCTTTCTTT	CASSPAGDTEAFF
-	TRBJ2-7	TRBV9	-	TGTGCCAGCAGTGAATCTGGGGAGATGGGGTACGAGCAGTACTTC	CASSESGEMGYEQYF
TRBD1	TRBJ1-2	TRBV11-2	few	TGTGCCAGCAGCTTAAGTACAGGGGCTGCGGGGGGCTACACCTTC	CASSLSTGAAGGYTF
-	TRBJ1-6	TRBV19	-	TGTGCCAGTAACTTTCCGGGAACCATTCATTCACCCCTCCACTTT	CASNFPGTIHSPLHF
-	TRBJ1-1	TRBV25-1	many	TGTGCCAGCAGTGATAGGGGCCGCTTAGTCGGCGGGAACACTGAAGCTTTCTTT	CASSDRGRLVGGNTEAFF
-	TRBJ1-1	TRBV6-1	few	TGTGCCAGCAGTACCCGATCGGGACCCCAAGGAACTGAAGCTTTCTTT	CASSTRSGPQGTEAFF
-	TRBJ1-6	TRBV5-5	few	TGTGCCAGCAGCTTGGATTCCATTTCACCCCTCCACTTT	CASSLDSISPLHF
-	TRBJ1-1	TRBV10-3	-	TGTGCCATCAACCCGTCGAACACTGAAGCTTTCTTT	CAINPSNTEAFF
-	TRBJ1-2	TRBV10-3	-	TGTGCCATCAGTGAGTCGAATCCGGGACAAGAGTATGGCTACACCTTC	CAISESNPGQEYGYTF
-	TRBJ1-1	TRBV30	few	TGTGCCTGGTCTGGGGGTGGTACTGAAGCTTTCTTT	CAWSGGGTEAFF
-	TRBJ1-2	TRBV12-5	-	TGTGCTAGTGGTCCCGGGACCTCCTATGGCTACACCTTC	CASGPGTSYGYTF
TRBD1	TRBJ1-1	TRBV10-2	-	TGCGCCAGCAGTGTACAGGGGGCTGCCAATACTGAAGCTTTCTTT	CASSVQGAANTEAFF